This T cell receptor (beta chain) was documented in a study of cytomegalovirus exposure and HLA in healthy donors. Looking at the study overall: The 100 to 150 validation repertoires were reported in a later analysis to have been generated on the same platform as the 500 to 700 first-cohort repertoires. General study points: Some public TCRs appeared in many individuals, while most sequences were rare. Cytomegalovirus-associated status was assigned to approximately 160 TCR beta chains.

Clones were read by immunoSEQ multiplex PCR, and TCRdb kept only the in-frame ones, dropping some. The sample carries 200,000 to 250,000 clones, around 87% recorded once. The table lists this clone with a count of one. Its target is unknown. V lost 3 bases, J lost 9 bases, and 13 bases lay in between. This CDR3 contains 14 residues. The V gene's germline CDR1 is SGDLS and CDR2 YYNGEE. This receptor was identified in a man aged 18 to 30 in good health and CMV-seronegative. Sequencing was carried out using PBMCs. The genes are TRBV9 and TRBJ1-6; no clear D. Here the CDR3 reads CASSETPKGSPLHF. In nucleotides, the CDR3 is TGTGCCAGCAGCGAGACACCAAAAGGTTCACCCCTCCACTTT.